Below are 15 T cell receptor beta chains sequenced from a single sample in a study of shared T cell receptors in the human thymus (dated by TCRdb to the early 2020s). Libraries came from the immunoSEQ multiplex PCR assay. Here the immuneACCESS table is served through TCRdb, limited to in-frame sequences with V and J called. Missing clones are a known gap in these copies; in checked studies unresolved V genes cover under half, and the rest lacks a known reason. The sample records some 760,000 clones, 80% to 90% of which are singletons. The ten largest clones add up to 0.0095% to 0.011% of the sample. These records were also assigned to another study, of human thymus T cells.

The sample comprised thymocytes. All receptors derive from a girl under three years old with a congenital heart defect. Donor details come from another sample of the same person, matched by shared clones.

This chain uses TRBV28 with TRBJ1-2; D gene uncertain. Germline-derived CDR1 and CDR2 are MDHEN and SYDVKM. CDR3 size: 16 residues. The V and J ends lost 2 bases and 1 base respectively, with 14 bases between them. In DNA, the CDR3 is TGTGCCAGCAGTTTAAGGCGGGGTCACCATAACTATGGCTACACCTTC. Its translation is CASSLRRGHHNYGYTF.

CDR3 region: CASSPRTGWSGSPNYGYTF. The CDR3 nucleotides read TGTGCCAGCAGCCCCCGAACCGGATGGTCGGGATCCCCTAACTATGGCTACACCTTC. The chain joins TRBV28 to TRBJ1-2, with D unclear. This CDR3 spans 19 amino acids. V shed 6 bases and J shed 0 bases, with 26 bases lying between them. Germline CDR1 reads MDHEN; CDR2 reads SYDVKM.

The genes are TRBV7-9 and TRBJ1-3; TRBD1 agrees at 7 bases. Germline CDR1 and CDR2: SEHNR and FQNEAQ (reference sequence). This CDR3 region has 19 residues. The trim removed 2 bases at V and 0 bases at J, leaving 13 bases unmatched. The CDR3 DNA follows: TGTGCCAGCAGCTTAAGGGGGCCTGGTTGGTTGAGCTCTGGAAACACCATATATTTT. This translates into CASSLRGPGWLSSGNTIYF.

This clone has a handful of counts. The chain uses TRBV5-1 and TRBJ2-3; 8 bases are a match to TRBD1. Germline V lookup: CDR1 SGHRS, CDR2 YFSETQ. The V gene end was trimmed by 4 bases and the J gene end by 8 bases; junction bases not matched to a gene: 18. This CDR3 comprises 17 residues. CDR3 nucleotide sequence: TGCGCCAGCAGCGCAACCCCGACAGGGGTTGGGGAGTTTACGCAGTATTTT. Amino acid sequence: CASSATPTGVGEFTQYF.

The chain recombines TRBV11-2 with TRBJ2-4, with 7 positions matching TRBD1. The CDR3 consists of 12 residues. The germline V gene encodes CDR1 SGHAT and CDR2 FQNNGV. V lost 5 bases to trimming and J lost 5 bases; unmatched junction nucleotides: 0. CDR3 residues: CASSDRENIQYF. The CDR3 DNA reads as TGTGCCAGCAGCGACAGGGAAAACATTCAGTACTTC.

The rearrangement uses TRBV4-1 and TRBJ2-5; TRBD2 might be the D (5 bases). The CDR3 sequence is 17 residues long. Trimming left V 0 bases short and J 3 bases short, with 17 bases between. Looked up from germline, CDR1 is MGHRA and CDR2 is YSYEKL. CDR3 sequence: CASSQDRASPMKETQYF. In DNA, the CDR3 is TGCGCCAGCAGCCAAGATAGGGCTAGCCCAATGAAAGAGACCCAGTACTTC.

The chain employs TRBV28 and TRBJ1-3, with 8 bases aligning to TRBD1. This CDR3 has 15 amino acids. Germline V gene lookup returns CDR1 MDHEN and CDR2 SYDVKM. The V segment lost 3 bases and the J segment 5 bases; nucleotides outside the gene matches: 6. The CDR3 DNA reads TGTGCCAGCAGTTTCCGTACAGGGGGGCGAAACACCATATATTTT. Its translation: CASSFRTGGRNTIYF.

The J gene is TRBJ1-2, the V gene TRBV7-2; 11 nucleotides line up with TRBD1. The germline gives CDR1 SGHTA, CDR2 FQGNSA. The CDR3 covers 17 residues. Germline trimming cut 4 bases from V and 2 bases from J; bases unmatched to any gene: 9. The CDR3 DNA is TGTGCCAGCAGCTCCTGCCGGGGGGACAGGGGGAACTATGGCTACACCTTC. Translation gives CASSSCRGDRGNYGYTF.

V is TRBV21-1 and J is TRBJ1-2; the table's TRBD1 call for D was not verified on the DNA. TRBV21-1 is recorded as a pseudogene. CDR3 length: 17 residues. The CDR3, as DNA: TGTGCCAGCAGTTCTCACAGGGACAGGCTAACTAACTATGGCTACACCTTC. This sequence encodes CASSSHRDRLTNYGYTF.

The rearrangement links TRBV6-5 to TRBJ1-1, with D possibly being TRBD1 (5 bases). The CDR3 consists of 13 residues. Germline V gene data show CDR1 as MNHEY and CDR2 as SVGAGI. V lost 5 bases and J 4 bases, leaving 11 bases between the germline ends. For the CDR3, the DNA is TGTGCCAGCAGTCTTGACAGTTGCACTGAAGCTTTCTTT. It is translated as CASSLDSCTEAFF.

Concerning this clone itself: Other DNA sequences in the sample encode the same CDR3. The chain is built from TRBV6-6 and TRBJ1-6; D is possibly TRBD1 (6 bases). Trimming took off 7 bases at V and 0 bases at J, with 10 bases between the two ends. Germline V gives CDR1 MNHNY, CDR2 SVGAGI (reference sequence). This CDR3 comprises 15 residues. CDR3 sequence reads: CASKDRSSYNSPLHF. CDR3 in DNA: TGTGCCAGCAAAGACAGGAGCTCCTATAATTCACCCCTCCACTTT.

The sample holds one count of this clone. The V gene is TRBV6-1, the J gene TRBJ2-3; 12 bases align to TRBD2. Germline V lookup: CDR1 MNHNS, CDR2 SASEGT. The V and J ends lost 1 base and 1 base, in that order; junction bases with no gene match: 9. The CDR3 runs 19 residues. Here the CDR3 DNA reads TGTGCCAGCAGTGAAGACCGGACTAGCGGGGAGGTGGGCACAGATACGCAGTATTTT. The encoded protein is CASSEDRTSGEVGTDTQYF.

The chain joins TRBV27 to TRBJ2-1, with 10 bases matching TRBD2. CDR1 MNHEY and CDR2 SMNVEV come from the germline V gene (reference sequence). After removal of 5 bases from V and 8 bases from J, the junction contained 21 bases not matched to a gene. The CDR3 is 19 residues long. CDR3 loop: CASSPQVVKRGGLLHEQFF. The CDR3 DNA reads as TGTGCCAGCAGTCCACAGGTGGTGAAGCGGGGGGGCCTTCTCCATGAGCAGTTCTTC.

The chain uses TRBV4-1 and TRBJ2-2; perhaps TRBD2 as D (6 bases). Germline V gene data show CDR1 as MGHRA and CDR2 as YSYEKL. CDR3 size: 17 residues. The germline V and J ends were trimmed by 0 bases and 0 bases, with 11 bases remaining between them. CDR3 in DNA: TGCGCCAGCAGCCAAGATCCTTGGGGGGCGAACACCGGGGAGCTGTTTTTT. Protein sequence: CASSQDPWGANTGELFF.

The chain has TRBV6-1 and TRBJ1-1; a possible D gene is TRBD1 (5 bases). With 5 bases removed from V and 1 base from J, the gap between germline ends came to 8 bases. Germline CDR1 is MNHNS and CDR2 is SASEGT. The CDR3 extends over 13 amino acids. The CDR3 sequence is CASSPGWNTEAFF. CDR3 DNA sequence: TGTGCCAGCAGTCCAGGGTGGAACACTGAAGCTTTCTTT.